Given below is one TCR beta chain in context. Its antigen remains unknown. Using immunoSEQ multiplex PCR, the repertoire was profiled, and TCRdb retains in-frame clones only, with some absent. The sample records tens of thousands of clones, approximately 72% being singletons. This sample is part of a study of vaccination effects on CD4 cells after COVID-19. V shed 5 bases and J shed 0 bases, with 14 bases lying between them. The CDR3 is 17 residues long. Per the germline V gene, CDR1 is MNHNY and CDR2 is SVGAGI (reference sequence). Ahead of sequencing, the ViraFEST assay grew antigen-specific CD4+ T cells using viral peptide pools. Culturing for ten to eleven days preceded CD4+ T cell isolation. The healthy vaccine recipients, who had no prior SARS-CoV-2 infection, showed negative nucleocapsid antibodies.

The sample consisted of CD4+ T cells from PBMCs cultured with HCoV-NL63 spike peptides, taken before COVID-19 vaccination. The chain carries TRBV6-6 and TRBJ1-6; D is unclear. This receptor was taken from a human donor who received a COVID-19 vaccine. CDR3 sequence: CASSPMLRSSYNSPLHF. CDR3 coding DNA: TGTGCCAGCAGTCCGATGTTGAGGAGCTCCTATAATTCACCCCTCCACTTT.